The present T cell receptor (beta chain) was sequenced within a study of blood T cell repertoires in COVID-19. Study information: The origin of the acute and convalescent COVID-19 samples was the United States, Italy and Spain. Sources were T cells, B-cell-depleted T cells, or PBMCs; the material itself was cDNA or gDNA.

Germline trimming cut 0 bases from V and 0 bases from J; bases unmatched to any gene: 2. The germline CDR1 and CDR2 sequences are SGHRS and YFSETQ. The CDR3 runs to 15 residues. As handled by the study authors: Nucleated cell number was recorded as an estimate derived from reference gene primer amplification. TCRdb's table, derived via immunoSEQ multiplex PCR, lists solely in-frame clones and lacks some. V and J calls and clone size are as listed in that table; D and trimming were resolved from the DNA. The sample has 250,000 to 300,000 clones, about 83% seen once; the top ten hold 4.5% to 7%. The rearrangement links TRBV5-1 to TRBJ1-2; 7 positions agree with TRBD1. The sequence came from an elderly man with acute or convalescent COVID-19. The sequencing input was peripheral blood. The CDR3 loop reads CASSLEGTANYGYTF. The CDR3 nucleotides are TGCGCCAGCAGCTTGGAAGGGACAGCTAACTATGGCTACACCTTC.